This TCR beta chain was recovered during a study of blood T cell repertoires in COVID-19. Study-level background: Sources were T cells, B-cell-depleted T cells, or PBMCs; the material itself was cDNA or gDNA.

The CDR3 runs 12 residues. Trimming removed 8 bases from V and 0 bases from J, with 9 bases in between. Germline loops: CDR1 SGHDT, CDR2 YYEEEE. Authors' analysis steps: By means of reference gene primer amplification, nucleated cell counts were estimated. Here immunoSEQ multiplex PCR was the method, and the copy in TCRdb shows in-frame clones only, minus some. V and J calls and clone size come straight from that table; D and trimming were deduced from the DNA. The sample lists about 95,000 clones; approximately 80% were seen once. The TCR comes from a man at least 80 years old with COVID-19, enrolled during active disease. The rearrangement links TRBV5-6 to TRBJ2-7, with D unresolved. The source material was peripheral blood. The CDR3: CASSVNSYEQYF. CDR3 coding DNA: TGTGCCAGTTCAGTCAACTCCTACGAGCAGTACTTC.